This T cell receptor (beta chain) is from a study of cytomegalovirus exposure and HLA in healthy donors. Whole-study findings and limits: Near-uniform donor sequencing depth was presumed by presence/absence analyses. In an earlier analysis, in about 530 donors, most V segments appeared productive either ~87% or ~30% of the time.

The CDR3 has 14 residues. Germline V gene data show CDR1 as MNHEY and CDR2 as SVGAGI. Trimming left V 8 bases short and J 3 bases short, with 14 bases between. For this clone: Its antigen is as yet unknown. This sample includes further DNA sequences coding for the same CDR3.

Healthy bone marrow donors formed the donor group. These donors counted as nominally healthy when sampled, but unrecorded immune exposures were likely. The PCR used 60 Vbeta and 13 Jbeta primers. TCRdb keeps only in-frame clones here, not all; method: immunoSEQ multiplex PCR. This table has about 130,000 clones, 70% to 85% appearing once. The chain links TRBV6-5 to TRBJ2-1, with D possibly being TRBD2 (6 bases). Sequenced sample: PBMCs. The TCR originated in a boy aged 2 to 10 in good health and CMV-seronegative. The CDR3 here is CASGGSGLYNEQFF. The CDR3 DNA sequence: TGTGCCAGCGGTGGCTCGGGACTCTACAATGAGCAGTTCTTC.